One sample yielded the 27 T cell receptor beta chains listed below, sequenced in a study of blood T cell repertoires in COVID-19. Only in-frame clones appear in the TCRdb table, and some are missing; sequencing was by immunoSEQ multiplex PCR. The sample lists 300,000 to 350,000 clones; approximately 90% were seen once. Sequencing input: peripheral blood. The receptors were gathered from a woman between 25 and 40 years old with COVID-19, enrolled during active disease.

The chain has TRBV7-9 and TRBJ2-7; 10 bases line up with TRBD2. The ends lost 1 base at V and 2 bases at J; junction bases unmatched: 8. Germline V gives CDR1 SEHNR, CDR2 FQNEAQ (reference sequence). The CDR3 length is 17 residues. In nucleotides, the CDR3 is TGTGCCAGCAGCTTAGGGGGGACTAGCGATATACCCTACGAGCAGTACTTC. Its translation is CASSLGGTSDIPYEQYF.

The chain is built from TRBV4-3 and TRBJ2-1; 9 nucleotides agree with TRBD2. The CDR3 spans 16 residues. V shed 1 base, J shed 4 bases, and the junction held 5 bases outside the gene matches. The germline CDR1 and CDR2 sequences are LGHNA and YSLEER. DNA of the CDR3: TGCGCCAGCAGCCAAGTGAGCGGGAGGAAATACAATGAGCAGTTCTTC. Its translation: CASSQVSGRKYNEQFF.

The chain recombines TRBV24-1 with TRBJ2-1; 12 bases line up with TRBD2. V lost 5 bases, J lost 8 bases, and 9 bases stayed unmatched. Per germline, CDR1 KGHDR and CDR2 SFDVKD. The CDR3 totals 16 residues. This CDR3 reads CATSAPGLAGSDEQFF. Written as DNA, the CDR3 is TGTGCCACCAGTGCCCCAGGACTAGCGGGAAGCGATGAGCAGTTCTTC.

This clone has only a few counts. The chain couples TRBV7-9 to TRBJ1-2; 8 bases match TRBD1. Germline V gene sequence: CDR1 SEHNR, CDR2 FQNEAQ (reference sequence). The V segment lost 6 bases and the J segment 4 bases; nucleotides outside the gene matches: 7. The CDR3 totals 14 residues. The CDR3 DNA follows: TGTGCCAGCAGTATCCAGGGGGCTGGCTATGGCTACACCTTC. This gives the protein CASSIQGAGYGYTF.

The genes are TRBV7-9 and TRBJ1-1; 8 bases map to TRBD1. This CDR3 has 14 amino acids. The V gene end was trimmed by 5 bases and the J gene end by 2 bases; junction bases not matched to a gene: 4. CDR1 and CDR2 (germline): SEHNR, FQNEAQ (reference sequence). The CDR3, as DNA: TGTGCCAGCAGCCCAGACAGGGGTAACACTGAAGCTTTCTTT. Amino acid sequence: CASSPDRGNTEAFF.

The CDR3 is CASSPPQGASTEAFF. The CDR3 DNA reads as TGTGCCAGCAGTCCCCCACAGGGGGCGAGCACTGAAGCTTTCTTT. J is TRBJ1-1 and V is TRBV14, with 9 bases matching TRBD1. Germline V gene sequence: CDR1 SGHDN, CDR2 FVKESK. Germline trimming cut 6 bases from V and 4 bases from J; bases unmatched to any gene: 9. The CDR3 is 15 residues long.

The chain recombines TRBV6-2 or TRBV6-3 with TRBJ1-5; possible D gene TRBD1, 5 bases. V lost 4 bases and J 0 bases, leaving 10 bases between the germline ends. Germline V gene data show CDR1 as MNHEY and CDR2 as SVGEGT. The CDR3 is 15 residues long. The chain's CDR3 is CASSLGGYSNQPQHF. The CDR3 nucleotides read TGTGCCAGCAGTTTGGGGGGGTATAGCAATCAGCCCCAGCATTTT.

The chain employs TRBV30 and TRBJ2-1; a weak D match, TRBD2 (6 bases). The CDR3 runs to 13 residues. Germline V gene sequence: CDR1 GTSNPN, CDR2 SVGIG (reference sequence). V was shortened by 0 bases and J by 14 bases, with 17 bases between the two germline ends. This chain's CDR3 is CAWSVRGGIGEFF. In nucleotides, the CDR3 is TGTGCCTGGAGTGTACGGGGCGGGATCGGAGAGTTCTTC.

The chain couples TRBV7-9 to TRBJ2-3; 9 bases align to TRBD2. Germline assignment: CDR1 SEHNR and CDR2 FQNEAQ (reference sequence). J lost 5 bases, V lost 2 bases, and 5 bases had no gene match. This CDR3 comprises 15 residues. The CDR3 nucleotides are TGTGCCAGCAGCTTAAGTAGCGGGAGTTTAGATACGCAGTATTTT. This translates into CASSLSSGSLDTQYF.

V gene TRBV3-1 (or the pseudogene TRBV3-2) combines with J gene TRBJ1-5; tentatively, D is TRBD1 (5 bases). The V end was cut by 4 bases, the J end by 4 bases, with 14 bases between. This CDR3 is 15 amino acids long. CDR1 is LGHDT, CDR2 YNNKEL, per germline (reference sequence). This CDR3 is CASSPGGKPNQPQHF. CDR3 in DNA: TGTGCCAGCAGCCCCGGGGGGAAACCAAATCAGCCCCAGCATTTT.

V gene TRBV9 combines with J gene TRBJ2-2; D unresolved. Germline V CDR1 and CDR2: SGDLS, YYNGEE. The CDR3 extends over 14 amino acids. V was cut by 5 bases and J by 4 bases, with 12 bases left in between. For the CDR3, the DNA is TGTGCCAGCAGGAACGACCCGGGCACCGGGGAGCTGTTTTTT. It encodes CASRNDPGTGELFF.

The rearrangement uses TRBV20-1 and TRBJ2-3; D possibly corresponds to TRBD2 (6 bases). Germline V lookup: CDR1 DFQATT, CDR2 SNEGSKA (reference sequence). The CDR3 has 13 residues. Between the trimmed V and J ends, which lost 3 bases and 2 bases, there was a span of 9 bases. The CDR3 nucleotides read TGCAGTGCTAGTGCGGGAATCACAGATACGCAGTATTTT. This sequence encodes CSASAGITDTQYF.

This clone was counted between two and nine times. The chain employs TRBV7-2 and TRBJ1-3; 8 bases agree with TRBD1. The J segment lost 3 bases and the V segment lost 6 bases, leaving 7 bases of the junction unmatched. Germline V CDR1 and CDR2: SGHTA, FQGNSA. This CDR3 contains 15 residues. CDR3 DNA: TGTGCCAGCAGTCCAGGGGGCGCATATGGAAACACCATATATTTT. Translating it yields CASSPGGAYGNTIYF.

The chain carries TRBV18 and TRBJ1-2; no reliable D call. The CDR3 spans 15 residues. The V and J ends lost 1 base and 0 bases respectively, with 9 bases between them. Looked up from germline, CDR1 is KGHSH and CDR2 is LQKENI. CDR3 region: CASSPQSPTNYGYTF. For the CDR3, the DNA is TGTGCCAGCTCACCACAATCCCCCACTAACTATGGCTACACCTTC.

CDR3 loop: CASSYRRTGVNEQYF. The CDR3 nucleotides are TGTGCCAGCAGTTACAGGCGGACAGGGGTCAACGAGCAGTACTTC. The J gene is TRBJ2-7, the V gene TRBV6-2 or TRBV6-3; 9 nucleotides match TRBD1. CDR1 is MNHEY, CDR2 SVGEGT, per germline. The length of the CDR3 is 15 residues. Germline trimming cut 2 bases from V and 5 bases from J; bases unmatched to any gene: 7.

The chain carries TRBV2 and TRBJ2-2, with TRBD2 matching over 12 bases. V gave up 7 bases and J gave up 5 bases; unmatched junction bases: 20. The germline V gene has CDR1 SNHLY and CDR2 FYNNEI. This CDR3 is built from 20 residues. CDR3 coding DNA: TGTGCCAGCAAGCCTCCAATATCCGGGCTACTAGCGGGAGGAACCGGGGAGCTGTTTTTT. Translation gives CASKPPISGLLAGGTGELFF.

The chain recombines TRBV9 with TRBJ1-1, with D possibly being TRBD1 (5 bases). V was cut by 0 bases and J by 2 bases, with 11 bases left in between. Looked up from germline, CDR1 is SGDLS and CDR2 is YYNGEE. The CDR3 spans 15 residues. The CDR3: CASSVVDRPNTEAFF. CDR3 sequence (DNA): TGTGCCAGCAGCGTAGTCGACAGACCTAACACTGAAGCTTTCTTT. Variable domain in full (rest from reference TRBV9 and TRBJ1-1): DSGVTQTPKHLITATGQRVTLRCSPRSGDLSVYWYQQSLDQGLQFLIQYYNGEERAKGNILERFSAQQFPDLHSELNLSSLELGDSALYFCASSVVDRPNTEAFFGQGTRLTVV.

V gene TRBV7-9 combines with J gene TRBJ2-7; 9 bases map to TRBD2. The CDR3 runs 17 residues. V lost 1 base to trimming and J lost 8 bases; unmatched junction nucleotides: 15. Per germline, CDR1 SEHNR and CDR2 FQNEAQ (reference sequence). CDR3 nucleotide sequence: TGTGCCAGCAGCTTAGACGCCTTAGCGGGAGATCATGAAAAGCAGTACTTC. Its protein is CASSLDALAGDHEKQYF.

The rearrangement joins TRBV28 to TRBJ1-5; perhaps TRBD1 as D (5 bases). Trimming took off 4 bases at V and 1 base at J, with 11 bases between the two ends. CDR1 MDHEN and CDR2 SYDVKM come from the germline V gene. The CDR3 covers 15 residues. CDR3 coding DNA: TGTGCCAGCAGTTCCAGGGTTGCAAGCAATCAGCCCCAGCATTTT. Translation gives CASSSRVASNQPQHF.

The V gene is TRBV6-5, the J gene TRBJ2-5; weak D call: TRBD2 (5 bases). The ends were cut back, 5 bases at V and 2 bases at J, with 12 bases in the middle. The CDR3 has 14 residues. Germline V CDR1 and CDR2: MNHEY, SVGAGI. In nucleotides, the CDR3 is TGTGCCAGCAGTACGTACGGGGTTCAAGAGACCCAGTACTTC. This encodes CASSTYGVQETQYF.

The chain recombines TRBV24-1 with TRBJ2-1, with no clear D. This CDR3 region has 15 residues. Germline CDR1 and CDR2: KGHDR and SFDVKD. V was shortened by 4 bases and J by 5 bases, with 14 bases between the two germline ends. Here the CDR3 reads CATSDPVSPNNEQFF. DNA for the CDR3: TGTGCCACCAGTGACCCGGTTTCTCCTAACAATGAGCAGTTCTTC.

V gene TRBV28 combines with J gene TRBJ2-5; 13 bases fit TRBD2. The germline gives CDR1 MDHEN, CDR2 SYDVKM. V shed 3 bases and J 5 bases; nucleotides not matched to a gene: 9. The CDR3 is made up of 17 amino acids. CDR3 nucleotides: TGTGCCAGCAGTTTTGGACTAGCGGGAGTAGGGGGGGAGACCCAGTACTTC. It yields the protein CASSFGLAGVGGETQYF.

The chain couples TRBV30 to TRBJ2-1; 12 nucleotides agree with TRBD2. J was trimmed by 1 base and V by 7 bases; bases with no gene match: 2. The CDR3 loop spans 14 amino acids. Germline values: CDR1 GTSNPN, CDR2 SVGIG (reference sequence). Written as DNA, the CDR3 is TGTGCCTTAGGGACTAGCGGGTCCTACAATGAGCAGTTCTTC. It yields the protein CALGTSGSYNEQFF. The whole variable domain, remainder taken from reference TRBV30 and TRBJ2-1, is SQTIHQWPATLVQPVGSPLSLECTVEGTSNPNLYWYRQAAGRGLQLLFYSVGIGQISSEVPQNLSASRPQDRQFILSSKKLLLSDSGFYLCALGTSGSYNEQFFGPGTRLTVL.

V is TRBV5-6 and J is TRBJ2-5, with D perhaps TRBD1 (5 bases). V shed 2 bases and J shed 2 bases, with 10 bases lying between them. The CDR3 is 14 amino acids. Per the germline V gene, CDR1 is SGHDT and CDR2 is YYEEEE. The CDR3 DNA follows: TGTGCCAGCAGCTTCGGACAAGCACAAGAGACCCAGTACTTC. This sequence encodes CASSFGQAQETQYF.

This clone showed up just once. The rearrangement links TRBV5-4 to TRBJ2-1, with 16 bases matching TRBD2. With 4 bases clipped from V and 4 bases from J, the junction kept 5 bases outside the gene matches. Per germline, CDR1 SGHNT and CDR2 YYREEE (reference sequence). The length of the CDR3 is 17 residues. The CDR3 reads CASSTGLAGGVYNEQFF. CDR3 DNA sequence: TGTGCCAGCAGCACGGGACTAGCGGGAGGGGTTTACAATGAGCAGTTCTTC. Supplemented by reference TRBV5-4 and TRBJ2-1, the full variable domain reads ETGVTQSPTHLIKTRGQQVTLRCSSQSGHNTVSWYQQALGQGPQFIFQYYREEENGRGNFPPRFSGLQFPNYSSELNVNALELDDSALYLCASSTGLAGGVYNEQFFGPGTRLTVL.

V is TRBV5-1 and J is TRBJ2-1; 7 bases are a match to TRBD2. Losses at the gene ends were 6 bases for V and 8 bases for J; bases not matched to a gene: 11. Germline-derived CDR1 and CDR2 are SGHRS and YFSETQ. The CDR3 is 14 amino acids. The CDR3 reads CASTIGLVVDEQFF. The CDR3 DNA sequence: TGCGCCAGCACGATAGGACTAGTGGTGGATGAGCAGTTCTTC.

The rearrangement links TRBV29-1 to TRBJ2-5, with D perhaps TRBD1 (6 bases). CDR3 length: 13 residues. Trimming shortened V by 5 bases and J by 4 bases, and 14 bases separated the two germline ends. Germline values: CDR1 SQVTM, CDR2 ANQGSEA. This chain's CDR3 is CSVRAPQGETQYF. Here the CDR3 DNA reads TGCAGCGTTAGGGCCCCACAGGGAGAGACCCAGTACTTC.